This TCR beta chain came from a study of yellow fever vaccine responses in identical twins (dated by TCRdb to the late 2010s). For the wider study: The study precisely tracked vaccine-responding T cell clones in identical twins. General findings and caveats noted by the study authors: The authors reported that the T cell response to vaccination in identical twins appeared partly convergent and partly personalized.

To prepare the library, RT-PCR was applied. The instrument was an Illumina HiSeq 2500. TCRdb applied fastp at Q25 and MiXCR to the public reads, then kept only in-frame beta chains. Every entry covers one CDR3 protein and lists the most common genes and DNA from its rows. The sample table contains fewer than 1,000 distinct CDR3 sequences; only one count was recorded for about three quarters of them. The ten largest clones add up to about a sixth of the sample. This clonotype was detected only once. Its antigen target is currently unknown. No base-level quality is on record; no much larger clone is a single base apart. A lone read is weak support. V gives up 0 bases and J gives up 2 bases, and the segment between their germline ends measures 8 bases. There are 15 amino acids in the CDR3, from cysteine to phenylalanine inclusive. Of all the DNA, just the CDR3 is kept, 45 bases in frame from base 1. Per the germline V gene, SGHDT is the CDR1 and YYEEEE is the CDR2.

This specimen consisted of T cells from blood (PBMCs), unsorted or a sorted subset (not recorded which), obtained before or after yellow fever vaccination (not recorded which). The rearrangement joined TRBV5-6 to TRBJ2-2; the D gene lacks a confident call. The source of this sequence is a female donor who received the yellow fever vaccine. The CDR3 amino acid sequence is: CASSLGVPNTGELFF. In nucleotide form, the sequence is TGTGCCAGCAGCTTGGGGGTACCTAACACCGGGGAGCTGTTTTTT.